One sample yielded the 25 T cell receptor beta chains listed below, sequenced in a study of naive and memory T cell subsets. An oligonucleotide containing a UMI was ligated to the 3' end of TCR cDNA. The SP2 primer and nested alpha and beta constant region primers amplified ligated cDNA in four rounds. In TCRdb, the 5' RACE reads were re-called with MiXCR into one record per CDR3 protein. The profile covers over 50,000 distinct CDR3 sequences, with around 7.3% appearing a single time and approximately 9.7% taken by the ten largest. The receptors originated from a female donor in good health.

This clonotype was detected only a few times. V usage is TRBV9 and J usage is TRBJ2-5, with unresolved D. Germline-derived CDR1 and CDR2 are SGDLS and YYNGEE. The CDR3 is made up of 14 amino acids. The germline V and J ends were trimmed by 0 bases and 5 bases, with 11 bases remaining between them. The CDR3 region is CASSVGVYDETQYF. In DNA form, the CDR3 reads TGTGCCAGCAGCGTAGGTGTCTACGACGAGACCCAGTACTTC.

This clonotype was found many times. The chain uses TRBV27 and TRBJ2-1; 10 bases are a match to TRBD1. The germline gives CDR1 MNHEY, CDR2 SMNVEV (reference sequence). CDR3 length: 16 amino acids. The V segment lost 4 bases and the J segment 3 bases; nucleotides outside the gene matches: 6. The CDR3 region is CASSSPGQGFYNEQFF. CDR3 coding DNA: TGTGCCAGCAGTTCACCGGGACAGGGGTTCTACAATGAGCAGTTCTTC.

The chain couples TRBV7-3 to TRBJ2-2; D might be TRBD1 (6 bases). CDR1 is SGHTA, CDR2 FQGTGA, per germline. The V and J ends lost 5 bases and 4 bases respectively, with 17 bases between them. The CDR3 runs 16 residues. The CDR3, as DNA: TGTGCCAGCAGCCCTCGACAGGACTCGGGCACCGGGGAGCTGTTTTTT. Its translation is CASSPRQDSGTGELFF.

This clonotype was counted at least ten times. DNA for the CDR3: TGTGCCAGCAGTCGGGAGTCGATAATATATGGCTACACCTTC. This codes for CASSRESIIYGYTF. The chain is built from TRBV6-6 and TRBJ1-2, with D hard to call. The CDR3 runs 14 residues. V was pared by 5 bases and J by 5 bases, with 15 bases between. CDR1 and CDR2 (germline): MNHNY, SVGAGI (reference sequence).

This clonotype was counted a few times. This sequence joins TRBV5-1 and TRBJ1-5; 7 bases match TRBD1. With 5 bases clipped from V and 6 bases from J, the junction kept 5 bases outside the gene matches. This CDR3 region has 13 residues. Germline V gene sequence: CDR1 SGHRS, CDR2 YFSETQ. In DNA, the CDR3 is TGCGCCAGCAGGACAGGGTTGGGTCAGCCCCAGCATTTT. Amino acid sequence: CASRTGLGQPQHF.

This clonotype showed up many times. The chain combines TRBV5-1 with TRBJ2-2; tentative D call: TRBD1 (6 bases). Germline V CDR1 and CDR2: SGHRS, YFSETQ. V lost 4 bases to trimming and J lost 1 base, with 8 bases between them. The CDR3 extends over 14 amino acids. The CDR3, as DNA: TGCGCCAGCAGCCCGACAGGGAACACCGGGGAGCTGTTTTTT. This translates into CASSPTGNTGELFF.

This clonotype was counted ten times or more. The chain has TRBV29-1 and TRBJ2-2; TRBD1 matches at 10 bases. J gave up 5 bases and V 6 bases, and 3 bases lay outside the gene matches. The germline V gene encodes CDR1 SQVTM and CDR2 ANQGSEA. The CDR3 length is 13 residues. The CDR3 is CSVGGQGTGELFF. The CDR3 DNA reads TGCAGCGTGGGGGGACAGGGGACCGGGGAGCTGTTTTTT.

This clonotype was seen more than once but under ten times. V usage is TRBV2 and J usage is TRBJ2-2; no definite D call. The length of the CDR3 is 12 residues. Germline V gives CDR1 SNHLY, CDR2 FYNNEI. Trimming cost V 8 bases and J 7 bases, with 11 bases left between them. The CDR3 region has the DNA TGTGCCAGCGTCGGCATGGGCGGGGAGCTGTTTTTT. It encodes CASVGMGGELFF.

This clonotype showed up many times. The CDR3 DNA reads as TGTGCCAGCAGTTACGGCGCTTTCATGAACACTGAAGCTTTCTTT. This gives the protein CASSYGAFMNTEAFF. This chain uses TRBV6-2 or TRBV6-3 with TRBJ1-1; D call uncertain. Trimming left V 2 bases short and J 0 bases short, with 10 bases between. CDR3 size: 15 residues. Per the germline V gene, CDR1 is MNHEY and CDR2 is SVGEGT.

This clonotype came up many times. The rearrangement links TRBV10-3 to TRBJ1-5; D may be TRBD1 (5 bases). The V and J ends lost 5 bases and 4 bases respectively, with 12 bases between them. Per germline, CDR1 ENHRY and CDR2 SYGVKD. There are 14 residues in the CDR3. The CDR3 nucleotides are TGTGCCATCAGTCCCATGGGGGGGAATCAGCCCCAGCATTTT. Protein product: CAISPMGGNQPQHF.

Many counts were recorded for this clonotype. The chain has TRBV6-2 or TRBV6-3 and TRBJ1-1; maybe TRBD1 (6 bases). The CDR3 extends over 13 amino acids. Trimming shortened V by 8 bases and J by 1 base, and 11 bases separated the two germline ends. Germline lookup yields CDR1 MNHEY and CDR2 SVGEGT. Written as DNA, the CDR3 is TGTGCCAGCCAGGAACAGGGGAACACTGAAGCTTTCTTT. Translation: CASQEQGNTEAFF.

This clonotype came up many times. V gene TRBV6-5 combines with J gene TRBJ1-4; TRBD1 matches at 7 bases. Germline lookup yields CDR1 MNHEY and CDR2 SVGAGI. V dropped 7 bases and J dropped 8; count of bases not matched to a gene: 16. The CDR3 spans 16 residues. This chain's CDR3 is CASIDAPGQSREKLFF. CDR3 nucleotide sequence: TGTGCCAGCATTGACGCCCCGGGACAGTCCAGAGAAAAACTGTTTTTT.

V usage is TRBV12-3 or TRBV12-4 and J usage is TRBJ2-5, with 8 bases fitting TRBD2. The V and J ends lost 4 bases and 2 bases, in that order; junction bases with no gene match: 12. This CDR3 spans 17 amino acids. The CDR3 DNA follows: TGTGCCAGCAGTTCCCCCTTGGAGCGGGGGAATCAAGAGACCCAGTACTTC. As protein: CASSSPLERGNQETQYF.

This clonotype was detected ten times or more. V gene TRBV9 combines with J gene TRBJ2-3, with 11 bases matching TRBD2. V lost 3 bases, J lost 5 bases, and 14 bases stayed unmatched. The CDR3 length is 18 residues. Germline assignment: CDR1 SGDLS and CDR2 YYNGEE. The DNA of the CDR3 is TGTGCCAGCAGCGAGTTCCCTAATAGCGGGGGGGTGATAGATACGCAGTATTTT. As protein: CASSEFPNSGGVIDTQYF.

This clonotype appeared a few times. The chain links TRBV6-1 to TRBJ2-4, with 8 bases aligning to TRBD1. This CDR3 region has 19 residues. Trimming took 2 bases from V and 0 from J; bases not matched to a gene: 12. Germline lookup yields CDR1 MNHNS and CDR2 SASEGT. DNA for the CDR3: TGTGCCAGCAGTGAAATGGGGCAGGGGGCCTGGGAAGCCAAAAACATTCAGTACTTC. Translation: CASSEMGQGAWEAKNIQYF.

In its sample, this clonotype was seen a few times. The rearrangement uses TRBV4-2 and TRBJ2-3; 10 positions match TRBD1. This CDR3 spans 17 amino acids. V shed 1 base, J shed 4 bases, and the junction held 8 bases outside the gene matches. Per the germline V gene, CDR1 is LGHNA and CDR2 is YNFKEQ. The CDR3 is CASSQGRGQGPADTQYF. CDR3 DNA: TGTGCCAGCAGCCAAGGCCGGGGACAGGGGCCGGCAGATACGCAGTATTTT.

As regards this clonotype: One end of the junction fails to match germline, which may point to a read error. The chain links TRBV5-1 to TRBJ2-5, with 15 bases lining up with TRBD2. The V gene's germline CDR1 is SGHRS and CDR2 YFSETQ. The CDR3 is made up of 16 amino acids. The CDR3, as DNA: TGCGCCAGCAGACGGGGACTAGCGGGGGGCCGAGAGACCCAGTGCTTC. Translated: CASRRGLAGGRETQCF.

This clonotype has a handful of counts. The CDR3 protein is CASSIVVRGVNTEAFF. The CDR3 nucleotides read TGCGCCAGCAGCATCGTAGTCCGCGGGGTGAACACTGAAGCTTTCTTT. The chain employs TRBV5-1 and TRBJ1-1; D not certain. Germline CDR1 SGHRS, CDR2 YFSETQ. V was shortened by 4 bases and J by 0 bases, with 16 bases between the two germline ends. The length of the CDR3 is 16 residues.

This clonotype was seen a few times. The chain couples TRBV28 to TRBJ1-1, with 8 bases matching TRBD1. The CDR3 loop spans 17 amino acids. Germline V gene sequence: CDR1 MDHEN, CDR2 SYDVKM. With V trimmed by 3 bases and J by 4 bases, 13 bases remained unmatched. The CDR3 protein is CASSLVTGGLSGTEAFF. CDR3 nucleotides: TGTGCCAGCAGTTTGGTAACAGGGGGGCTGAGTGGCACTGAAGCTTTCTTT.

This clonotype appeared a few times. V is TRBV4-2 and J is TRBJ2-1, with D possibly matching TRBD2 (5 bases). Germline V gene sequence: CDR1 LGHNA, CDR2 YNFKEQ. Between the trimmed V and J ends, which lost 0 bases and 7 bases, there was a span of 16 bases. The CDR3 is made up of 16 amino acids. The CDR3 DNA is TGTGCCAGCAGCCAAGATCTCCTAGCTCCCCTAAATGAGCAGTTCTTC. Translated, it gives CASSQDLLAPLNEQFF.

Of note for this clonotype: A read error may produce the germline difference seen at one junction end. This chain connects TRBV7-9 to TRBJ1-2; a possible D gene is TRBD1 (6 bases). The CDR3 is made up of 16 amino acids. Germline values: CDR1 SEHNR, CDR2 FQNEAQ (reference sequence). Here the CDR3 DNA reads TGTGCCAGCAGCTTAGGGGGACAACTCACGTTCTATGGCGACACCTTC. Its translation: CASSLGGQLTFYGDTF. Together with reference TRBV7-9 and TRBJ1-2, the CDR3 gives the full variable domain: DTGVSQNPRHKITKRGQNVTFRCDPISEHNRLYWYRQTLGQGPEFLTYFQNEAQLEKSRLLSDRFSAERPKGSFSTLEIQRTEQGDSAMYLCASSLGGQLTFYGDTFGSGTRLTVV.

The sample holds many counts of this clonotype. The CDR3 DNA is TGTGCCAGCTCACCCACCGGGGGGACGTATGGCTACACCTTC. Translating gives CASSPTGGTYGYTF. V gene TRBV18 combines with J gene TRBJ1-2, with D possibly TRBD1 on 5 matching bases. Between the trimmed V and J ends, which lost 3 bases and 5 bases, there was a span of 13 bases. CDR1 is KGHSH and CDR2 is LQKENI in the germline V gene. The CDR3 totals 14 residues.

The CDR3 here is CASSTVAGYEQYF. The CDR3 DNA follows: TGCGCCAGCAGCACGGTAGCGGGTTACGAGCAGTACTTC. The chain recombines TRBV4-1 with TRBJ2-7, with 7 nucleotides matching TRBD2. J gave up 4 bases and V 5 bases, and 5 bases lay outside the gene matches. Germline CDR1 and CDR2: MGHRA and YSYEKL. This CDR3 has 13 residues.

This clonotype came up a few times. The chain uses TRBV12-3 or TRBV12-4 and TRBJ2-7, with unresolved D. Trimming pared 8 bases from V and 0 bases from J, leaving 14 bases between. The CDR3 runs to 14 residues. As DNA, the CDR3 is TGTGCCAGCGGGCGCTTACTCAGCTCCTACGAGCAGTACTTC. Its protein is CASGRLLSSYEQYF.

J is TRBJ1-1 and V is TRBV2; D perhaps matches TRBD1 (5 bases). V lost 4 bases, J lost 4 bases, and 16 bases lay in between. Germline CDR1 is SNHLY and CDR2 is FYNNEI. The CDR3 runs to 15 residues. CDR3 sequence: CASSVIGQGGTEAFF. DNA for the CDR3: TGTGCCAGCAGTGTGATTGGGCAGGGAGGCACTGAAGCTTTCTTT.